Each of the 9 T cell receptor beta chains below was sequenced from the same sample in a study of T cells in localized non-small cell lung cancer (dated by TCRdb to 2019 to 2021). Preparation of the library involved the immunoSEQ multiplex PCR assay. The clones in this table, taken by TCRdb from immuneACCESS, are in-frame only. Not every clone is retained; where verified, under half of the shortfall comes from an unresolved V gene, and the cause of the rest is unknown. The sample table holds around 700 clones, of which approximately 25% were seen once. The leading ten clones occupy about a fifth of the sample. The sequencing here drew on normal lung tissue next to the tumor, taken before any cancer treatment. The source of these receptors is a woman between 35 and 75 years old with stage II squamous cell lung carcinoma.

J is TRBJ1-2 and V is TRBV14; possible D gene TRBD1, 6 bases. The CDR3 is 16 amino acids. The ends were cut back, 2 bases at V and 4 bases at J, with 17 bases in the middle. Per the germline V gene, CDR1 is SGHDN and CDR2 is FVKESK. CDR3 in amino acids: CASSQLTTTGIYGYTF. In DNA, the CDR3 is TGTGCCAGCAGCCAACTCACCACCACAGGGATCTATGGCTACACCTTC.

Judged by abundance, this clone is large (0.1 to 1%). The chain recombines TRBV5-1 with TRBJ2-5, with 9 bases that match TRBD2. J gave up 5 bases and V 9 bases, and 14 bases lay outside the gene matches. The CDR3 sequence is 15 residues long. Germline CDR1 SGHRS, CDR2 YFSETQ. The CDR3 loop reads CATSLGGGASETQYF. CDR3 nucleotides: TGCGCCACCTCCCTGGGCGGGGGGGCAAGTGAGACCCAGTACTTC.

The CDR3, as DNA: TGTGCCAGCAGCCCAGGGGTTCCGACAGGGAATACCGGGGAGCTGTTTTTT. This codes for CASSPGVPTGNTGELFF. The genes are TRBV11-3 and TRBJ2-2, with 7 nucleotides matching TRBD1. Germline V gene lookup returns CDR1 SGHNT and CDR2 YENEEA. J gave up 5 bases and V 5 bases, and 14 bases lay outside the gene matches. CDR3 length: 17 amino acids.

V usage is TRBV7-5 and J usage is TRBJ1-1. TRBV7-5 is labeled a pseudogene. The CDR3 has 14 amino acids. The CDR3 DNA reads as TGTGCCAGCAGCTTGGGAGGGCCAGGGGTTGAAGCTTTCTTT. It codes for CASSLGGPGVEAFF.

The chain combines TRBV19 with TRBJ1-1; TRBD1 might be the D (5 bases). CDR1 and CDR2 (germline): LNHDA, SQIVND (reference sequence). The V gene lost 4 bases and the J gene lost 5 bases, with 17 bases spanning the gap. The CDR3 contains 15 residues. CDR3 nucleotide sequence: TGTGCCAGTAGTACGGGTCTAGGGGCCTGGACTGAAGCTTTCTTT. Translated: CASSTGLGAWTEAFF. Combining the CDR3 with reference TRBV19 and TRBJ1-1 gives the whole variable domain DGGITQSPKYLFRKEGQNVTLSCEQNLNHDAMYWYRQDPGQGLRLIYYSQIVNDFQKGDIAEGYSVSREKKESFPLTVTSAQKNPTAFYLCASSTGLGAWTEAFFGQGTRLTVV.

In its sample, this clone was seen a few times. V is TRBV19 and J is TRBJ1-2; D not resolved. Germline CDR1 reads LNHDA; CDR2 reads SQIVND (reference sequence). With 7 bases removed from V and 0 bases from J, the gap between germline ends came to 6 bases. The CDR3 runs to 12 residues. CDR3 region: CASKESNYGYTF. Written as DNA, the CDR3 is TGTGCCAGTAAGGAGTCTAACTATGGCTACACCTTC. Filled out from reference TRBV19 and TRBJ1-2, the complete variable domain reads DGGITQSPKYLFRKEGQNVTLSCEQNLNHDAMYWYRQDPGQGLRLIYYSQIVNDFQKGDIAEGYSVSREKKESFPLTVTSAQKNPTAFYLCASKESNYGYTFGSGTRLTVV.

This clone was picked up a small number of times. The chain has TRBV18 and TRBJ1-1; D unresolved. Trimming cost V 5 bases and J 5 bases, with 15 bases left between them. The CDR3 is 14 residues long. Germline V lookup: CDR1 KGHSH, CDR2 LQKENI. In DNA, the CDR3 is TGTGCCAGCTCAAACTGGGAGGGCGGAACTGAAGCTTTCTTT. This sequence encodes CASSNWEGGTEAFF.

The J gene is TRBJ2-1, the V gene TRBV11-3; 8 bases agree with TRBD2. Germline CDR1 SGHNT, CDR2 YENEEA. V lost 3 bases, J lost 8 bases, and 9 bases stayed unmatched. This CDR3 has 15 residues. In DNA form, the CDR3 reads TGTGCCAGCAGCTTGCCTCCCGGGACTAGGGATGAGCAGTTCTTC. Protein product: CASSLPPGTRDEQFF.

This chain joins TRBV5-1 and TRBJ2-7; a weak D match, TRBD1 (6 bases). The germline V gene has CDR1 SGHRS and CDR2 YFSETQ. The CDR3 runs 16 residues. The V end lost 1 base, the J end lost 1 base, and 15 bases lay between the germline ends. The CDR3 nucleotides read TGCGCCAGCAGCTTGATCAAGTCAGGGGCATCCTACGAGCAGTACGTC. It encodes CASSLIKSGASYEQYV.